One sample yielded the 12 T cell receptor beta chains listed below, sequenced in a study of identical twins. TCRdb re-derived calls from the 5' RACE reads in MiXCR, one entry per CDR3 protein. The sample yields 350,000 to 450,000 distinct CDR3 sequences, roughly 18% seen once. The source material was naive T cells sorted from blood. The receptors were gathered from a middle-aged man in good health.

The rearrangement joins TRBV7-9 to TRBJ2-7; 12 bases are a match to TRBD1. The CDR3 has 15 amino acids. Per germline, CDR1 SEHNR and CDR2 FQNEAQ (reference sequence). V lost 3 bases to trimming and J lost 5 bases; unmatched junction nucleotides: 5. The CDR3 DNA is TGTGCCAGCAGCTTCACCGGGACAGGGGGCGACGAGCAGTACTTC. This translates into CASSFTGTGGDEQYF.

This clonotype appeared many times. The chain employs TRBV7-9 and TRBJ2-7; D gene uncertain. The CDR3 runs to 17 residues. Germline V gene lookup returns CDR1 SEHNR and CDR2 FQNEAQ (reference sequence). The V end lost 0 bases, the J end lost 6 bases, and 21 bases lay between the germline ends. CDR3 coding DNA: TGTGCCAGCAGCTTAGCCCTTACCTCGATGGGTCGGATCGAGCAGTACTTC. It yields the protein CASSLALTSMGRIEQYF.

CDR3 protein: CASSRGQGSNYGYTF. The CDR3 bases are TGTGCCAGCAGCCGCGGACAGGGCTCTAACTATGGCTACACCTTC. The chain carries TRBV5-6 and TRBJ1-2; 8 nucleotides agree with TRBD1. The V gene's germline CDR1 is SGHDT and CDR2 YYEEEE. The CDR3 loop spans 15 amino acids. Trimming at V came to 4 bases and at J to 0 bases, leaving 5 bases not matched to a gene.

V and J are TRBV20-1 and TRBJ2-7, with D possibly being TRBD2 (7 bases). The CDR3 runs 14 residues. Per germline, CDR1 DFQATT and CDR2 SNEGSKA (reference sequence). Between the trimmed V and J ends, which lost 0 bases and 5 bases, there was a span of 14 bases. In nucleotides, the CDR3 is TGCAGTGCTAGAGATCTGAGGGGGGGCGACGAGCAGTACTTC. It codes for CSARDLRGGDEQYF.

This clonotype has at least ten counts. The chain links TRBV12-3 or TRBV12-4 to TRBJ1-2, with 7 bases matching TRBD1. The J segment lost 6 bases and the V segment lost 3 bases, leaving 7 bases of the junction unmatched. The CDR3 sequence is 14 residues long. The CDR3 sequence: CASSLTIRGDGYTF. CDR3 DNA: TGTGCCAGCAGTTTGACCATCAGGGGGGATGGCTACACCTTC.

V is TRBV4-2 and J is TRBJ1-6; D call uncertain. Germline V gives CDR1 LGHNA, CDR2 YNFKEQ. V dropped 5 bases and J dropped 4 bases, with 12 bases sitting between them. This CDR3 has 15 residues. CDR3 loop: CASSLRAAYNSPLHF. For the CDR3, the DNA is TGTGCCAGCAGCTTAAGGGCGGCTTATAATTCACCCCTCCACTTT.

The table lists this clonotype with a few counts. The CDR3: CASGSGGPYEQYF. Written as DNA, the CDR3 is TGTGCCAGCGGCTCCGGGGGGCCCTACGAGCAGTACTTC. The chain employs TRBV12-3 or TRBV12-4 and TRBJ2-7; TRBD2 is a possible D gene (7 bases). CDR3 length equals 13 residues. Trimming left V 8 bases short and J 2 bases short, with 13 bases between.

This clonotype was seen at least ten times. A junction boundary mismatches the germline segment, possibly from a read error. This chain links TRBV12-3 or TRBV12-4 with TRBJ2-7; D unresolved. CDR3 size: 11 residues. The DNA for the CDR3 is TGTGCCAGCAGTTCGGCCACCCGGAAACACTTC. Protein product: CASSSATRKHF.

This clonotype showed up just once. V usage is TRBV20-1 and J usage is TRBJ2-3, with 16 positions matching TRBD2. V dropped 1 base and J dropped 6; count of bases not matched to a gene: 13. The CDR3 length is 19 residues. The germline V gene encodes CDR1 DFQATT and CDR2 SNEGSKA (reference sequence). CDR3 nucleotides: TGCAGTGCTAGAGCCGGGACTAGCGGGAGGGCCTACAGCGGCGATACGCAGTATTTT. Protein: CSARAGTSGRAYSGDTQYF.

This clonotype was seen repeatedly, ten times or more. The V and J genes are TRBV10-3 and TRBJ2-7, with 8 bases that match TRBD1. The V segment lost 6 bases and the J segment 4 bases; nucleotides outside the gene matches: 11. Germline assignment: CDR1 ENHRY and CDR2 SYGVKD. There are 15 residues in the CDR3. CDR3 protein: CAISAGTGASYEQYF. The CDR3 DNA sequence: TGTGCCATCAGCGCCGGGACAGGAGCTAGTTACGAGCAGTACTTC.

The sample holds many counts of this clonotype. This chain uses TRBV7-6 with TRBJ2-3; no definite D call. The CDR3 length is 14 residues. Per the germline V gene, CDR1 is SGHVS and CDR2 is FNYEAQ. Deletions cut 4 bases from V and 3 bases from J, with 11 bases between. Written as DNA, the CDR3 is TGTGCCAGCAGCTCCTCATTGAGGACAGATACGCAGTATTTT. It specifies CASSSSLRTDTQYF. The variable domain in full, with the rest retrieved from reference TRBV7-6 and TRBJ2-3, is GAGVSQSPRYKVTKRGQDVALRCDPISGHVSLYWYRQALGQGPEFLTYFNYEAQQDKSGLPNDRFSAERPEGSISTLTIQRTEQRDSAMYRCASSSSLRTDTQYFGPGTRLTVL.

The chain joins TRBV29-1 to TRBJ2-1; 14 positions agree with TRBD2. Germline CDR1 SQVTM, CDR2 ANQGSEA. CDR3 size: 16 residues. The V segment lost 7 bases and the J segment 9 bases; nucleotides outside the gene matches: 14. CDR3 in DNA: TGCAGCGGTGCTACCGGGACTAGCGGGAGAGGAGGTGAGCAGTTCTTC. Protein product: CSGATGTSGRGGEQFF.